The 20 T cell receptor beta chains below all came from one sample that was sequenced in a study of T-cell memory formation after mild COVID-19. TCRdb re-called the 5' RACE reads with MiXCR, one entry per CDR3 protein. The table records approximately 99,000 distinct CDR3 sequences, about 18% of them present only once. The sample was PBMCs or a T cell subset sorted from them (not recorded which). The receptors were sampled from a man aged 18 to 30 who had mild COVID-19 (a few samples of this study predate the infection). Cell type and time point are not known.

This sequence joins TRBV7-9 and TRBJ1-5; D is unclear. This CDR3 has 15 amino acids. The V gene lost 5 bases and the J gene lost 2 bases, with 13 bases spanning the gap. Germline V gene lookup returns CDR1 SEHNR and CDR2 FQNEAQ (reference sequence). The CDR3 here is CASSLEGGGNQPQHF. DNA for the CDR3: TGTGCCAGCAGCCTAGAGGGAGGCGGCAATCAGCCCCAGCATTTT.

V and J are TRBV7-2 and TRBJ2-2; D call uncertain. V lost 2 bases and J lost 5, with 9 bases in between. Germline lookup yields CDR1 SGHTA and CDR2 FQGNSA. This CDR3 spans 14 amino acids. The CDR3 bases are TGTGCCAGCAGCTTAAACGGCGGTACCGGGGAGCTGTTTTTT. Amino acids: CASSLNGGTGELFF.

The V call is TRBV7-2, the J call TRBJ2-3, with TRBD1 matching 8 bases. CDR3 length: 18 amino acids. V trimming: 2 bases; J trimming: 1 base; junction bases outside the gene matches: 11. Germline assignment: CDR1 SGHTA and CDR2 FQGNSA. CDR3 coding DNA: TGTGCCAGCAGCTTATCAGCTCAGGGGGCTGTCCGCACAGATACGCAGTATTTT. It encodes CASSLSAQGAVRTDTQYF.

The chain is built from TRBV5-5 and TRBJ2-7, with 10 bases that match TRBD1. V trimming: 1 base; J trimming: 6 bases; junction bases outside the gene matches: 10. Germline assignment: CDR1 SGHKS and CDR2 YYEKEE (reference sequence). The CDR3 is 16 residues long. CDR3 coding DNA: TGTGCCAGCAGCTTGCGGACAGGGGGATACTCAGGCGAGCAGTACGTC. Its protein is CASSLRTGGYSGEQYV.

This chain links TRBV6-5 with TRBJ1-1; D remains unclear. Germline CDR1 is MNHEY and CDR2 is SVGAGI. CDR3 length equals 16 residues. V gave up 3 bases and J gave up 1 base, with 15 bases separating them. DNA of the CDR3: TGTGCCAGCAGTTATTCTCCGGGCAGATCGAACACTGAAGCTTTCTTT. This translates into CASSYSPGRSNTEAFF.

This clonotype was observed a handful of times. This rearrangement joins TRBV10-3 to TRBJ1-1, with D unresolved. In germline, CDR1 is ENHRY, CDR2 SYGVKD. Trimming left V 7 bases short and J 2 bases short, with 11 bases between. This CDR3 is 13 amino acids long. CDR3 nucleotides: TGTGCCATCACTGCCGGGAGCAACACTGAAGCTTTCTTT. Translation: CAITAGSNTEAFF.

The chain carries TRBV4-3 and TRBJ1-2, with 10 positions matching TRBD1. J lost 6 bases, V lost 1 base, and 8 bases had no gene match. The length of the CDR3 is 16 residues. CDR1 and CDR2 from the germline V gene are LGHNA and YSLEER. The CDR3 DNA follows: TGCGCCAGCAGCCAAGCTTTAGGACAGGGGGTAAATGGCTACACCTTC. Its translation: CASSQALGQGVNGYTF.

This chain links TRBV5-1 with TRBJ2-5, with 9 bases that match TRBD2. Per germline, CDR1 SGHRS and CDR2 YFSETQ. The CDR3 contains 16 residues. Trimming cost V 5 bases and J 4 bases; bases outside gene matches: 12. The CDR3 here is CASRKSGLANGETQYF. CDR3 bases: TGCGCCAGCAGGAAATCGGGACTAGCCAATGGAGAGACCCAGTACTTC. Full variable domain (rest looked up from reference TRBV5-1 and TRBJ2-5): KAGVTQTPRYLIKTRGQQVTLSCSPISGHRSVSWYQQTPGQGLQFLFEYFSETQRNKGNFPGRFSGRQFSNSRSEMNVSTLELGDSALYLCASRKSGLANGETQYFGPGTRLLVL.

This clonotype was detected only a few times. The chain uses TRBV9 and TRBJ2-3, with D possibly TRBD1 on 5 matching bases. This CDR3 is built from 14 residues. Trimming stripped 2 bases from V and 2 bases from J, with 9 bases between. The germline V gene has CDR1 SGDLS and CDR2 YYNGEE. The CDR3 bases are TGTGCCAGCAGCGTGGGGCCCAACACAGATACGCAGTATTTT. Translated, it gives CASSVGPNTDTQYF.

The chain combines TRBV5-1 with TRBJ2-2; unclear D gene. The CDR3 consists of 16 residues. V was cut by 1 base and J by 0 bases, with 10 bases left in between. CDR1 is SGHRS, CDR2 YFSETQ, per germline. CDR3 sequence reads: CASSLNWVANTGELFF. The CDR3, as DNA: TGCGCCAGCAGCTTGAATTGGGTAGCGAACACCGGGGAGCTGTTTTTT.

In its sample, this clonotype was seen a few times. The chain is built from TRBV12-3 or TRBV12-4 and TRBJ1-2; possible D gene TRBD1, 6 bases. Trimming removed 8 bases from V and 8 bases from J, with 21 bases in between. This CDR3 is 14 amino acids long. CDR3 protein: CASAWGPGEEGYTF. CDR3 DNA: TGTGCCAGCGCATGGGGGCCAGGGGAGGAAGGCTACACCTTC.

The chain uses TRBV7-2 and TRBJ2-5; no firm D call. Germline CDR1 and CDR2: SGHTA and FQGNSA. This CDR3 spans 14 amino acids. V was pared by 5 bases and J by 5 bases, with 15 bases between. The CDR3 nucleotides read TGTGCCAGCAGCACCACCGGGCACCTGGAGACCCAGTACTTC. Residues: CASSTTGHLETQYF.

The chain recombines TRBV2 with TRBJ2-2; D unclear. Trimming took 6 bases from V and 3 from J, leaving 5 bases between them. Looked up from germline, CDR1 is SNHLY and CDR2 is FYNNEI. The CDR3 length is 12 residues. CDR3 residues: CASRDDTGELFF. The DNA of the CDR3 is TGTGCCAGCAGAGATGACACCGGGGAGCTGTTTTTT.

This clonotype was picked up a small number of times. V usage is TRBV29-1 and J usage is TRBJ2-1; no reliable D call. Germline CDR1 is SQVTM and CDR2 is ANQGSEA. The CDR3 spans 11 residues. The CDR3 sequence is CTASSYNEQFF. As DNA, the CDR3 is TGCACGGCGAGCTCCTACAATGAGCAGTTCTTC.

This clonotype has ten or more counts. The chain's CDR3 is CSSAFRDRGFSYGYTF. CDR3 bases: TGCAGTTCTGCCTTCCGAGACAGGGGCTTTAGCTATGGCTACACCTTC. This rearrangement joins TRBV20-1 to TRBJ1-2; TRBD1 aligns across 8 bases. The length of the CDR3 is 16 residues. V gave up 8 bases and J gave up 4 bases; unmatched junction bases: 18. Germline CDR1 and CDR2: DFQATT and SNEGSKA (reference sequence).

This rearrangement joins TRBV6-5 to TRBJ2-5; tentatively, D is TRBD1 (6 bases). The CDR3 is made up of 14 amino acids. The V gene's germline CDR1 is MNHEY and CDR2 SVGAGI. V shed 5 bases and J shed 1 base, with 11 bases lying between them. The CDR3 here is CASSPTGRQETQYF. The CDR3 DNA reads TGTGCCAGCAGTCCTACAGGGCGCCAAGAGACCCAGTACTTC.

This clonotype was detected a few times. The V gene is TRBV6-5, the J gene TRBJ2-7; 9 bases are a match to TRBD1. From germline, CDR1 is MNHEY and CDR2 SVGAGI. This CDR3 spans 12 amino acids. The junction had 3 bases not matched to a gene; V was cut back by 6 bases and J by 6 bases. The CDR3 DNA reads TGTGCCAGCAGACAGGGGGCCGGCGAGCAGTACTTC. This translates into CASRQGAGEQYF.

This clonotype was detected ten times or more. The chain employs TRBV7-2 and TRBJ2-3; D remains ambiguous. Trimming took off 0 bases at V and 5 bases at J, with 6 bases between the two ends. This CDR3 region has 13 residues. Germline CDR1 SGHTA, CDR2 FQGNSA. CDR3 in DNA: TGTGCCAGCAGCTTAGCTAGCTTAGATACGCAGTATTTT. Its protein is CASSLASLDTQYF.

This chain connects TRBV7-2 to TRBJ2-5; D might be TRBD2 (6 bases). This CDR3 has 15 amino acids. Germline lookup yields CDR1 SGHTA and CDR2 FQGNSA. Trimming left V 3 bases short and J 0 bases short, with 11 bases between. CDR3 bases: TGTGCCAGCAGCTTTCAGGGAGGTTACCAAGAGACCCAGTACTTC. Protein sequence: CASSFQGGYQETQYF.

CDR3 DNA sequence: TGTGCCAGCAGCTTACCCCTCCTCACCCTCCACTTT. Translated: CASSLPLLTLHF. The chain uses TRBV7-2 and TRBJ1-6; D unclear. The V gene lost 2 bases and the J gene lost 14 bases, with 10 bases spanning the gap. The CDR3 covers 12 residues. Germline V gene sequence: CDR1 SGHTA, CDR2 FQGNSA.